This is a list of T cell receptor beta chains from one sample in a study of blood T cells in healthy people across ages. One entry per CDR3 protein results from TCRdb running MiXCR on the 5' RACE reads. This table holds roughly 1.9 million distinct CDR3 sequences, 35% to 50% found once. The source material was blood. The receptors were sampled from a human donor in good health. Each CDR3 is given with its conserved first and last residue. D genes are given only for firm matches. Some rows have no size entry. The others give once, few or many, or a class for an expanded clone.

>-|TRBJ2-2|19|TRBD1|TRBV28
CASSLLYLGQRVNTGELFF
TGTGCCAGCAGTTTACTTTACTTGGGACAGAGAGTTAACACCGGGGAGCTGTTTTTT
>few|TRBJ2-1|13|-|TRBV20-1
CSAESGPYNEQFF
TGCAGTGCGGAGAGCGGACCCTACAATGAGCAGTTCTTC
>-|TRBJ1-1|17|-|TRBV7-8
CASSLALTRMRNTEAFF
TGTGCCAGCAGCTTAGCCCTGACCAGAATGAGGAACACTGAAGCTTTCTTT
>few|TRBJ2-1|13|TRBD1|TRBV15
CATRQGSYNEQFF
TGTGCCACCAGACAGGGGTCCTACAATGAGCAGTTCTTC
>few|TRBJ2-1|15|-|TRBV1
CTSSPGLAGLYEQFF
TGCACCAGCAGCCCGGGACTAGCGGGGTTATATGAGCAGTTCTTC
>-|TRBJ2-4|15|TRBD1|TRBV6-5
CASRRTGLAKNIQYF
TGTGCCAGCAGAAGGACAGGTTTAGCCAAAAACATTCAGTACTTC
>-|TRBJ2-1|18|-|TRBV7-6
CASSLSPSGASPHNEQFF
TGTGCCAGCAGCTTATCCCCCTCGGGGGCAAGTCCCCACAATGAGCAGTTCTTC
>many|TRBJ1-5|14|TRBD1|TRBV9
CASSASGGNQPQHF
TGTGCCAGCAGCGCCTCAGGGGGTAATCAGCCCCAGCATTTT
>-|TRBJ2-6|15|-|TRBV5-5
CASSADRSGANVLTF
TGTGCCAGCAGCGCTGACAGGTCTGGGGCCAACGTCCTGACTTTC
>once|TRBJ2-1|15|-|TRBV5-1
CASSLSVGLTNEQFF
TGCGCCAGCAGCTTGTCCGTGGGTTTGACGAATGAACAGTTCTTC
>few|TRBJ2-7|13|-|TRBV10-3
CAISRGTDYEQYF
TGTGCCATCAGCCGCGGGACAGACTACGAGCAGTACTTC
>few|TRBJ1-2|14|-|TRBV2
CASTVLASPYGYTF
TGTGCCAGCACCGTCCTCGCCTCTCCCTATGGCTACACCTTC
>-|TRBJ2-1|17|TRBD2|TRBV6-2/TRBV6-3
CASSSARGSPFINEQFF
TGTGCCAGCAGTTCGGCGCGGGGGTCCCCTTTTATAAATGAGCAGTTCTTC
>-|TRBJ2-3|11|-|TRBV6-6
CASSTTGTQYF
TGTGCCAGCAGTACAACAGGGACGCAGTATTTT
>-|TRBJ2-5|15|-|TRBV4-1
CASSQDPEIWETQYF
TGCGCCAGCAGCCAAGATCCGGAAATCTGGGAGACCCAGTACTTC
>few|TRBJ1-6|15|-|TRBV6-6
CASSYSTGLGSPLHF
TGTGCCAGCAGTTACTCGACAGGTCTAGGGTCACCCCTCCACTTT
>few|TRBJ1-2|11|-|TRBV24-1
CATGRGDGYTF
TGTGCCACCGGAAGGGGGGATGGCTACACCTTC
>once|TRBJ1-2|15|-|TRBV7-3
CASSLSGPSNYGYTF
TGTGCCAGCAGCCTGTCAGGTCCATCTAACTATGGCTACACCTTC
>few|TRBJ1-6|16|-|TRBV10-3
CAISESGQRVRSPLHF
TGTGCCATCAGTGAATCGGGGCAGCGGGTGCGCTCACCCCTCCACTTT
>few|TRBJ1-4|16|-|TRBV4-3
CASSQDMTATNEKLFF
TGCGCCAGCAGCCAAGATATGACAGCAACTAATGAAAAACTGTTTTTT
>-|TRBJ2-1|15|-|TRBV6-2/TRBV6-3
CASNLPGQPNNEQFF
TGTGCCAGCAATCTCCCGGGTCAACCGAACAATGAGCAGTTCTTC
>many|TRBJ2-7|11|-|TRBV29-1
CSVERGFEQYF
TGCAGCGTCGAGAGGGGGTTCGAGCAGTACTTC
>-|TRBJ2-7|12|TRBD1|TRBV2
CASWDRTYEQYF
TGTGCCAGTTGGGACAGGACCTACGAGCAGTACTTC
>-|TRBJ2-1|15|-|TRBV6-5
CASSYVAGSYNEQFF
TGTGCCAGCAGTTACGTAGCAGGGTCCTACAATGAGCAGTTCTTC
>-|TRBJ1-5|20|TRBD1|TRBV2
CASSPRGTGVRIYSNQPQHF
TGTGCCAGCAGTCCAAGGGGGACAGGCGTCCGAATCTATAGCAATCAGCCCCAGCATTTT
>-|TRBJ2-3|10|-|TRBV7-6
CACSGDTRYF
TGTGCCTGCAGCGGAGATACGCGGTATTTT
>-|TRBJ2-7|15|-|TRBV20-1
CSARPPMTGENEQYF
TGCAGTGCTAGACCACCGATGACAGGAGAAAATGAGCAGTACTTC
>few|TRBJ1-2|12|-|TRBV29-1
CSRRVPNYGYTF
TGCAGCAGGAGAGTTCCTAACTATGGCTACACCTTC
>-|TRBJ1-2|12|TRBD1|TRBV20-1
CSTQTGNYGYTF
TGCAGTACCCAGACAGGGAACTATGGCTACACCTTC
>few|TRBJ2-5|16|TRBD2|TRBV7-2
CASSPYRPGGLETQYF
TGTGCCAGCAGCCCCTACCGCCCGGGGGGGCTAGAGACCCAGTACTTC
>-|TRBJ2-3|18|TRBD2|TRBV7-2
CASSLTNLAGGKTNTQYF
TGTGCCAGCAGCCTGACCAACTTAGCGGGGGGAAAAACAAATACGCAGTATTTT
>-|TRBJ1-2|16|-|TRBV12-3/TRBV12-4
CASSLAGSREGVGYTF
TGTGCCAGCAGTTTGGCGGGATCACGGGAAGGGGTTGGCTACACCTTC
>many|TRBJ2-7|15|-|TRBV20-1
CSATLLRDFAYEQYF
TGCAGTGCTACGCTTCTCCGGGACTTTGCCTACGAGCAGTACTTC
>-|TRBJ2-5|16|TRBD2|TRBV7-6
CAGSLGSGGARETQYF
TGTGCCGGCAGCTTAGGTAGCGGGGGGGCCCGGGAGACCCAGTACTTC
>-|TRBJ1-2|14|-|TRBV29-1
CSVVRHLTEVGYTF
TGCAGCGTTGTTCGCCACCTGACTGAGGTCGGCTACACCTTC
>-|TRBJ2-5|15|TRBD1|TRBV6-1
CASRGWTGEDETQYF
TGTGCCAGCAGGGGTTGGACAGGGGAGGACGAGACCCAGTACTTC
>few|TRBJ1-4|14|TRBD1|TRBV29-1
CSVRGWTGNEKLFF
TGCAGCGTTCGAGGGTGGACAGGGAATGAAAAACTGTTTTTT
>-|TRBJ2-7|13|-|TRBV7-9
CASEGRRTYEQYF
TGTGCCAGCGAAGGAAGGAGAACCTACGAGCAGTACTTC
>-|TRBJ1-2|14|-|TRBV5-5
CASSFAPAREGYTF
TGTGCCAGCAGCTTCGCCCCTGCCAGGGAGGGCTACACCTTC
>-|TRBJ2-1|15|TRBD1|TRBV6-5
CASTKRDRGYNEQFF
TGTGCCAGCACCAAGAGGGACAGGGGGTACAATGAGCAGTTCTTC
>-|TRBJ1-1|13|-|TRBV9
CASSVVVAAEAFF
TGTGCCAGCAGCGTAGTGGTAGCAGCTGAAGCTTTCTTT
>few|TRBJ1-1|15|TRBD1|TRBV6-4
CASSEGQGMSTEAFF
TGTGCCAGCAGTGAAGGACAGGGGATGAGCACTGAAGCTTTCTTT
>-|TRBJ1-2|15|-|TRBV4-3
CASSPIRGINYGYTF
TGCGCCAGCAGCCCAATCAGGGGAATTAACTATGGCTACACCTTC
>few|TRBJ1-2|14|-|TRBV7-2
CASSPLGVDYGYTF
TGTGCCAGCAGTCCCCTCGGGGTTGACTATGGCTACACCTTC